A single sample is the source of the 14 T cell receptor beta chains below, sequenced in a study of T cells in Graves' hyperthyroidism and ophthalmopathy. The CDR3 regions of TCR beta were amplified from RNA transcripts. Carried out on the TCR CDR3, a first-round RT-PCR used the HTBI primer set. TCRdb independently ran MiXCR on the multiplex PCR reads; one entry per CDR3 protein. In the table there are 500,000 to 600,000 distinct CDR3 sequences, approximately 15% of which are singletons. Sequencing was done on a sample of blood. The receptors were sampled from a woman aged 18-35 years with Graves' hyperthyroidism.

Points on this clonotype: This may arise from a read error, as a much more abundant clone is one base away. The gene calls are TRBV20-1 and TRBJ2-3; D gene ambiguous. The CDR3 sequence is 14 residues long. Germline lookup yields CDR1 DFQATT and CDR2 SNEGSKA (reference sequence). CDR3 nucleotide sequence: TGCAATGCTAGACGACTTGGTAGCACAGATACGCAGTATTTT. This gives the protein CNARRLGSTDTQYF.

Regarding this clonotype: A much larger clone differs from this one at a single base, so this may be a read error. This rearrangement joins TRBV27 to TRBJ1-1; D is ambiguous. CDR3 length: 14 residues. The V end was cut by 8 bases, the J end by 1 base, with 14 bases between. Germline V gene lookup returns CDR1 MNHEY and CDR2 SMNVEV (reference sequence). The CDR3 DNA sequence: TGTGCCAGCCGGGAGTGGGCGGCGAACACTGAAGCTTTCTTT. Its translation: CASREWAANTEAFF.

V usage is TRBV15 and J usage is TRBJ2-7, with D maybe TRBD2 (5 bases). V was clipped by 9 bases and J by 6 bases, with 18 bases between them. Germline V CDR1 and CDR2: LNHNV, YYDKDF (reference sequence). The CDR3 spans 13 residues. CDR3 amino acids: CATSTRAPGEQYF. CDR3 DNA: TGTGCCACTTCGACGCGGGCCCCGGGCGAGCAGTACTTC.

In nucleotides, the CDR3 is TGTGCCAGCAGCCCCCGACGGGTCCAAGAGACCCAGTACTTC. Translation gives CASSPRRVQETQYF. The chain couples TRBV7-8 to TRBJ2-5; no clear D. Germline assignment: CDR1 SGHVS and CDR2 FQNEAQ. CDR3 length: 14 residues. The V gene lost 5 bases and the J gene lost 1 base, with 11 bases spanning the gap.

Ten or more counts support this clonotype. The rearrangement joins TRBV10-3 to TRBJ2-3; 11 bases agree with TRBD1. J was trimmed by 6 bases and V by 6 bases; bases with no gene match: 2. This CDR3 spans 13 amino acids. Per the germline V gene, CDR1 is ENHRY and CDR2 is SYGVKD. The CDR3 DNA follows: TGTGCCATCAGAGGACAGGGGGCGGATACGCAGTATTTT. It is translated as CAIRGQGADTQYF.

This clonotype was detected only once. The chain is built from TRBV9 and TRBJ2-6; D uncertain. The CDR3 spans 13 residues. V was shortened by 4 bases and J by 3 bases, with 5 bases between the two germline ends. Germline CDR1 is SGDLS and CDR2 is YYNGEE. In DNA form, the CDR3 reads TGTGCCAGCAGCCGTGTTGGGGCCAACGTCCTGACTTTC. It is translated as CASSRVGANVLTF. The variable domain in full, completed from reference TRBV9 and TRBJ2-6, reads DSGVTQTPKHLITATGQRVTLRCSPRSGDLSVYWYQQSLDQGLQFLIQYYNGEERAKGNILERFSAQQFPDLHSELNLSSLELGDSALYFCASSRVGANVLTFGAGSRLTVL.

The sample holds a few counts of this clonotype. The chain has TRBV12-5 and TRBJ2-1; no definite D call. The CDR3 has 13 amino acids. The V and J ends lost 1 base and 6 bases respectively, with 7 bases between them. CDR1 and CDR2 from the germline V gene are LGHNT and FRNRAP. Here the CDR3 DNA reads TGTGCTAGTGGTTTGGCCGCTATCAATGAGCAGTTCTTC. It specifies CASGLAAINEQFF.

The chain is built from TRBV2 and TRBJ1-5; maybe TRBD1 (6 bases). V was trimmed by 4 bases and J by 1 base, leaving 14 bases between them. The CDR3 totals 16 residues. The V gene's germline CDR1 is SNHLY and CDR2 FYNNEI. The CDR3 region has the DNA TGTGCCAGCAGTGGAAAGGCAGGGGTAAGCAATCAGCCCCAGCATTTT. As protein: CASSGKAGVSNQPQHF.

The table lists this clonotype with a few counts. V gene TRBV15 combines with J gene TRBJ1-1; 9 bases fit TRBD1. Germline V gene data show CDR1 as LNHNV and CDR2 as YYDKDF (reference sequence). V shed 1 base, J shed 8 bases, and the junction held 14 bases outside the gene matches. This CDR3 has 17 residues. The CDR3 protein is CATSRVGPQTGGDEAFF. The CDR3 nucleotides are TGTGCCACCAGCAGAGTAGGTCCTCAGACAGGGGGTGACGAAGCTTTCTTT.

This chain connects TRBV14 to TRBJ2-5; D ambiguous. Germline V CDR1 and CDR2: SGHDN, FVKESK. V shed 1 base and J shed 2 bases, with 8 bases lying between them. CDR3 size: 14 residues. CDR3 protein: CASSQANGQETQYF. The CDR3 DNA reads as TGTGCCAGCAGCCAAGCGAACGGGCAAGAGACCCAGTACTTC.

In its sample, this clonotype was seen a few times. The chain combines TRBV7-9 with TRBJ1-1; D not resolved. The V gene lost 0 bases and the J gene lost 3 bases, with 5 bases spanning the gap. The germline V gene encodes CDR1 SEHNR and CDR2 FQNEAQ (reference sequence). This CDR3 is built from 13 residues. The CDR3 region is CASSLAVHTEAFF. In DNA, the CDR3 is TGTGCCAGCAGCTTAGCCGTACACACTGAAGCTTTCTTT. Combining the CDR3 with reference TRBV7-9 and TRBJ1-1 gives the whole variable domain DTGVSQNPRHKITKRGQNVTFRCDPISEHNRLYWYRQTLGQGPEFLTYFQNEAQLEKSRLLSDRFSAERPKGSFSTLEIQRTEQGDSAMYLCASSLAVHTEAFFGQGTRLTVV.

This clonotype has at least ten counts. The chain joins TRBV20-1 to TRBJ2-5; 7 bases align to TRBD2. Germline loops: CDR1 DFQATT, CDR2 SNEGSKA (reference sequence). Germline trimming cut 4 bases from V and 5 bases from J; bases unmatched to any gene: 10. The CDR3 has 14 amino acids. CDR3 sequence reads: CSAKAGVVWETQYF. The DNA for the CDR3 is TGCAGTGCTAAGGCGGGAGTGGTATGGGAGACCCAGTACTTC.

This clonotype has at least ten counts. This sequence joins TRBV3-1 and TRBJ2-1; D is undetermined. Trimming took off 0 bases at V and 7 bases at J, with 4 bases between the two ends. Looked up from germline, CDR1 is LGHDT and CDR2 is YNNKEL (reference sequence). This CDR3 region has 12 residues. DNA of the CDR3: TGTGCCAGCAGCCAAGATAGAAATGAGCAGTTCTTC. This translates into CASSQDRNEQFF.

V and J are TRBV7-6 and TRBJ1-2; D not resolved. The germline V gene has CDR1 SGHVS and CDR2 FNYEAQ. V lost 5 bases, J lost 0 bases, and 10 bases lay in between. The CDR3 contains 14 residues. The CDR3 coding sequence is TGTGCCAGCAGCCCACAGAGCTCTAACTATGGCTACACCTTC. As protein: CASSPQSSNYGYTF.